The source of this T cell receptor beta chain is a study of beta chain features in type 1 diabetes (dated by TCRdb to the late 2010s). In the study overall: Mean age, gender distribution, total cell number and subset yield did not differ between patients and healthy donors. A total of 85 million to 110 million sorted cells were examined across all samples, and RNA yield correlated strongly with the number of cells per subset. In the study, recently diagnosed type 1 diabetes patients and matched healthy donors were compared on the TCRB repertoires of their sorted circulating CD4+ T cell subsets. Regulatory and stem cell-like memory subsets were obtained from only 8 patients and about eight healthy donors, while naive and central memory subsets were obtained from all 30 or so donors.

The High Capacity cDNA Reverse Transcription Kit was used to reverse transcribe all of the isolated RNA, meaning that expressed TCRB transcripts were what got sequenced. Deep immunoSEQ sequencing was applied to naive, central memory and regulatory T cell samples, giving an average of around 3.8 million total reads per sample. Sorted cells were lysed in RLT buffer and RNA was extracted with DNase-treated RNeasy Micro or Mini kits, depending on cell number. Each cell subset was processed on its own to prevent cross-contamination, while patient and healthy donor samples were processed together. Using the immunoSEQ multiplex PCR, TCRB sequences were amplified from cDNA into 87-bp fragments spanning the CDR3 region. Amplicons were sequenced on the Illumina HiSeq platform. In the paper's pipeline: Synthetic template baselines were used to correct PCR bias computationally, reads within Hamming distance 2 were collapsed, and singletons that could not be merged were discarded. Reads were aligned against IMGT to assign V, D and J genes, CDR3 length and insertions or deletions at six rearrangement sites. Within each subset, clonotype counts were normalized to sorted cell number, after which true diversity and Gini coefficients were computed with the tcR R package. The overlap coefficient, calculated on TCRB nucleotide sequences, was used to quantify repertoire sharing. Out-of-frame TCRB sequences from naive cells were analyzed as a proxy for the pre-selection repertoire. In its TCRdb copy, this immuneACCESS table keeps in-frame sequences only and misses some clones. Where compared with another copy, unresolved V genes explain less than half of these, and the others have no known cause. V and J calls and clone size follow that table, whereas D and trimming were derived from the DNA. This sample gives a few hundred thousand clones in total; over 9.5% of them show up just once. The top ten clones comprise about 0.037% of the sample.

A single peripheral blood draw of approximately 120 mL on average was collected from each donor into heparinised tubes. Using a panel that included CD45RO, CCR7, CD25, CD127, CD95 and CD27, naive, central memory, regulatory and stem cell-like memory CD4+ T cells were sorted on a BD FACSAria II. Every sorted population had a purity above 95%. Right away, PBMCs were isolated by Lymphoprep density gradient centrifugation and were stained directly, with no culture step. Samples were stained and sorted in pairs, with one healthy donor and one patient per experiment, so that batch effects were minimized. The table lists this clone with a few counts. Its specific antigen is unknown. Base qualities were left out, and no much larger clone turns up one base away. Points the paper makes about the study in general: Shorter templates might be favored by PCR, yet because patient and control samples were amplified and corrected together, any such skew would affect both groups equally. Because the HLA sub-analyses included only small numbers of individuals, any influence of HLA type on TCRB rearrangement was left unresolved. In all four CD4+ subsets, TCRB CDR3 length was moderately but significantly shorter in type 1 diabetes patients. Fewer insertions and more nucleotide deletions at VDJ recombination sites were observed in patients with type 1 diabetes, implying thymic rearrangement abnormalities. Naive, central memory and regulatory TCRB repertoires appeared to be more similar among patients than among healthy donors. Sequencing cDNA rather than genomic DNA could over-represent highly expressing activated cells, although activation and CD3 levels did not differ between groups.

This clonotype was sampled from a woman between 18 and 29 years old in good health. Sequencing used naive CD4+ T cells from blood. According to the study, the label for this sample's cell subset or site signals: true naive CD4+ T cells.

The CDR3 reads CASSPPNTGPIEAFF. The DNA is TGCGCCAGCAGCCCGCCTAACACAGGGCCCATTGAAGCTTTCTTT. The V and J segments used are TRBV23-1 and TRBJ1-1; TRBD1 is possibly the D segment (6 matching bases). TRBV23-1 is labeled an ORF, and its function is uncertain. Reading from cysteine to phenylalanine, the CDR3 counts 15 amino acids. CDR3 DNA is the only sequence kept; it has 45 bases, read in frame from the first base. V loses 6 bases of germline sequence and J loses 7 bases, and the interval between the two ends is 21 bases.